The following is a TCR beta chain sequence with its context. What it binds is unknown. This sample was included in a study of cytomegalovirus exposure and HLA in healthy donors. The study's findings and limits: Earlier findings revealed that most TCR beta V segments proved productive either about 87% or about 30% of the time.

The CDR3 spans 15 residues. V gave up 5 bases and J gave up 5 bases; unmatched junction bases: 7. The V gene's germline CDR1 is MNHNS and CDR2 SASEGT. Researchers ran the PCR with 60 Vbeta and 13 Jbeta primers. Some clones are missing from TCRdb's copy, which holds only in-frame ones; the method was immunoSEQ multiplex PCR. This sample contains over 100,000 clones. Sequenced input: PBMCs. The sequence was collected from a young man in good health and CMV-seronegative. V and J are TRBV6-1 and TRBJ2-5; 11 bases are a match to TRBD2. CDR3 region: CASSTSTSGMETQYF. CDR3 nucleotide sequence: TGTGCCAGCAGTACCTCGACTAGCGGGATGGAGACCCAGTACTTC.